Listed below are T cell receptor beta chains from one sample, sequenced in a study of Ad26.COV2.S vaccination and SARS-CoV-2 variants. The table came from immunoSEQ multiplex PCR; TCRdb's copy has only in-frame clones and leaves some out. The sample contains about 450,000 clones, approximately 89% of which appear only once. Sequencing was performed on peripheral blood, taken in a trial of Ad26.COV2.S vaccine versus placebo. These receptor sequences come from a person between 18 and 65 years old who received the Ad26.COV2.S COVID-19 vaccine or a placebo. Both conserved end residues are part of each CDR3. Fields, in order: clone size, J gene, D gene, CDR3 length, V gene, CDR3 protein, CDR3 DNA. D genes are given only for firm matches. Part of the rows lack a size; the others show once, few, many or a class for expanded clones.

-	TRBJ1-2	-	16	TRBV6-4	CASSPTRLSLNYGYTF	TGTGCCAGCAGTCCGACAAGGCTCAGCCTTAACTATGGCTACACCTTC
-	TRBJ2-1	TRBD2	16	TRBV15	CATSSETSGLHNEQFF	TGTGCCACCAGCAGCGAAACTAGCGGCCTGCACAATGAGCAGTTCTTC
-	TRBJ2-7	-	11	TRBV7-9	CASSLGGAEYF	TGTGCCAGCAGCTTAGGGGGGGCTGAGTACTTC
-	TRBJ1-6	-	16	TRBV24-1	CATSDSPSSYNSPLHF	TGTGCCACCAGTGATTCTCCAAGCTCCTATAATTCACCCCTCCACTTT
-	TRBJ1-6	-	17	TRBV5-5	CASSLVDRRSLTSPLHF	TGTGCCAGCAGCTTGGTCGACAGGCGGTCCCTTACTTCACCCCTCCACTTT
few	TRBJ2-6	-	15	TRBV25-1	CASSEPEPGANVLTF	TGTGCCAGCAGTGAACCTGAGCCTGGGGCCAACGTCCTGACTTTC
-	TRBJ1-5	-	14	TRBV6-2/TRBV6-3	CASSSGYGVQPQHF	TGTGCCAGCAGTAGCGGGTATGGGGTTCAGCCCCAGCATTTT
-	TRBJ2-5	TRBD1	13	TRBV28	CASKDRGPETQYF	TGTGCCAGCAAGGACAGGGGCCCAGAGACCCAGTACTTC
-	TRBJ1-2	-	13	TRBV7-3	CASSFQGGGGYTF	TGTGCCAGCAGCTTCCAGGGAGGGGGTGGCTACACCTTC
-	TRBJ1-1	-	15	TRBV5-1	CASSWDRPPNTEAFF	TGCGCCAGCAGCTGGGACCGGCCCCCGAACACTGAAGCTTTCTTT
-	TRBJ1-5	-	16	TRBV5-8	CASSFRAPAINQPQHF	TGTGCCAGCAGCTTCCGGGCCCCAGCAATTAATCAGCCCCAGCATTTT
-	TRBJ1-4	-	15	TRBV4-1	CASSQAVPGISRVFF	TGCGCCAGCAGCCAAGCCGTCCCGGGAATTTCTCGGGTGTTTTTT
-	TRBJ2-7	TRBD1	18	TRBV15	CATSRDQAETGGRYEQYF	TGTGCCACCAGCAGAGATCAGGCCGAGACAGGGGGCCGTTACGAGCAGTACTTC
once	TRBJ2-5	-	13	TRBV28	CASSYGSQETQYF	TGTGCCAGCAGTTACGGCAGTCAAGAGACCCAGTACTTC
few	TRBJ1-6	TRBD1	13	TRBV30	CAWRTDRVSPLHF	TGTGCCTGGAGAACTGACAGGGTCTCACCCCTCCACTTT
-	TRBJ2-4	TRBD1	18	TRBV7-9	CASSQTRRDREAKNIQYF	TGTGCCAGCAGCCAAACACGACGGGACAGGGAGGCCAAAAACATTCAGTACTTC
-	TRBJ1-3	-	16	TRBV4-3	CASSQDPQGAGNTIYF	TGCGCCAGCAGCCAAGATCCCCAGGGTGCTGGAAACACCATATATTTT
-	TRBJ2-5	-	13	TRBV18	CASSPSQGETQYF	TGTGCCAGCTCACCGTCACAGGGAGAGACCCAGTACTTC
-	TRBJ1-6	-	15	TRBV5-6	CASAGTRGVNSPLHF	TGTGCCAGCGCGGGGACCCGAGGAGTGAATTCACCCCTCCACTTT
-	TRBJ2-1	TRBD1	15	TRBV27	CASSSRDREYNEQFF	TGTGCCAGCAGTTCCCGGGACAGGGAGTACAATGAGCAGTTCTTC
-	TRBJ1-1	-	12	TRBV6-5	CASSRQVMEAFF	TGTGCCAGCTCCCGACAGGTCATGGAAGCTTTCTTT
-	TRBJ2-2	-	17	TRBV7-9	CASSSATKTVRTGELFF	TGTGCCAGCAGTTCCGCGACGAAGACAGTGAGGACCGGGGAGCTGTTTTTT
once	TRBJ1-2	-	11	TRBV20-1	CSSGIHHGYTF	TGCAGTTCTGGGATACATCATGGCTACACCTTC
-	TRBJ1-2	-	11	TRBV29-1	CSVGTVYGYTF	TGCAGCGTCGGGACGGTCTATGGCTACACCTTC
-	TRBJ2-5	TRBD1	15	TRBV7-9	CASSSTGLWQETQYF	TGTGCCAGCAGCTCGACAGGGTTGTGGCAAGAGACCCAGTACTTC
-	TRBJ1-1	-	14	TRBV18	CASSPAGGLTEAFF	TGTGCCAGCTCGCCGGCGGGGGGGCTCACTGAAGCTTTCTTT
-	TRBJ2-5	-	13	TRBV2	CASSGRGLETQYF	TGTGCCAGCAGTGGCAGGGGCTTGGAGACCCAGTACTTC
-	TRBJ2-1	TRBD2	14	TRBV14	CASGGGLFYNEQFF	TGTGCTTCGGGAGGGGGGTTATTCTACAATGAGCAGTTCTTC